The 27 T cell receptor beta chains listed next were all sequenced from one sample in a study of T-cell memory formation after mild COVID-19. TCRdb ran MiXCR on the 5' RACE reads and lists one entry per CDR3 protein. This table holds about 560,000 distinct CDR3 sequences, less than 25% found once. Material: PBMCs or a T cell subset sorted from them (not recorded which). These receptors were collected from an adult woman who had mild COVID-19 (a few samples of this study predate the infection). Cell type and time point are not known.

This clonotype showed up just a few times. The CDR3 here is CASSLSGAPIADNEQFF. The CDR3 coding sequence is TGTGCCAGCAGTTTAAGTGGGGCCCCGATAGCGGACAATGAGCAGTTCTTC. The chain links TRBV12-3 or TRBV12-4 to TRBJ2-1; maybe TRBD2 (6 bases). CDR3 length equals 17 residues. V lost 2 bases and J lost 5, with 19 bases in between.

This clonotype was seen ten or more times. The V call is TRBV7-8, the J call TRBJ2-1; 9 bases are a match to TRBD2. The trim removed 7 bases at V and 6 bases at J, leaving 25 bases unmatched. Germline V lookup: CDR1 SGHVS, CDR2 FQNEAQ. CDR3 length: 20 residues. The CDR3 here is CASKGEGLAAEKGILNEQFF. The CDR3 DNA reads as TGTGCCAGCAAGGGGGAGGGACTAGCAGCCGAGAAAGGAATTCTCAATGAGCAGTTCTTC.

The chain employs TRBV3-1 and TRBJ1-6; D call uncertain. V shed 0 bases and J shed 1 base, with 13 bases lying between them. CDR3 length equals 18 residues. Germline assignment: CDR1 LGHDT and CDR2 YNNKEL (reference sequence). The DNA for the CDR3 is TGTGCCAGCAGCCAAGATGCCTTCTCCGGGTCCTATAATTCACCCCTCCACTTT. This encodes CASSQDAFSGSYNSPLHF.

The rearrangement uses TRBV10-3 and TRBJ2-7; D ambiguous. The CDR3 sequence is 13 residues long. In germline, CDR1 is ENHRY, CDR2 SYGVKD. V lost 6 bases to trimming and J lost 2 bases, with 11 bases between them. CDR3: CAIRGLGTYEQYF. Here the CDR3 DNA reads TGTGCCATCAGGGGCCTGGGGACCTACGAGCAGTACTTC.

The V and J genes are TRBV11-2 and TRBJ1-3; TRBD1 is a possible D gene (5 bases). V was clipped by 5 bases and J by 0 bases, with 8 bases between them. This CDR3 is 14 amino acids long. The germline gives CDR1 SGHAT, CDR2 FQNNGV. In DNA, the CDR3 is TGTGCCAGCAGCAGGGGAAGCTCTGGAAACACCATATATTTT. Its translation: CASSRGSSGNTIYF.

The chain links TRBV5-6 to TRBJ1-6; TRBD1 agrees at 7 bases. CDR3 size: 15 residues. Germline lookup yields CDR1 SGHDT and CDR2 YYEEEE. Trimming cost V 5 bases and J 10 bases; bases outside gene matches: 12. CDR3 sequence: CASSRTGLWRSPLHF. DNA for the CDR3: TGTGCCAGCAGTCGGACAGGCCTCTGGAGGTCACCCCTCCACTTT.

The chain couples TRBV6-6 to TRBJ2-7; 7 bases align to TRBD2. Germline CDR1 is MNHNY and CDR2 is SVGAGI (reference sequence). The V segment lost 6 bases and the J segment 7 bases; nucleotides outside the gene matches: 6. CDR3 length: 12 residues. The CDR3 region is CASSREVWEQYF. The CDR3, as DNA: TGTGCCAGCAGCCGGGAGGTTTGGGAGCAGTACTTC.

The chain uses TRBV7-9 and TRBJ2-1; D remains unclear. Trimming shortened V by 5 bases and J by 0 bases, and 14 bases separated the two germline ends. CDR1 and CDR2 from the germline V gene are SEHNR and FQNEAQ (reference sequence). The CDR3 spans 16 residues. Written as DNA, the CDR3 is TGTGCCAGCAGCCCCCATAAGGGAAGCTCCTACAATGAGCAGTTCTTC. Its translation is CASSPHKGSSYNEQFF.

This clonotype was seen many times. This chain connects TRBV3-1 to TRBJ2-7; perhaps TRBD1 as D (5 bases). V dropped 0 bases and J dropped 2 bases, with 17 bases sitting between them. Per germline, CDR1 LGHDT and CDR2 YNNKEL (reference sequence). The CDR3 length is 17 residues. The CDR3 region has the DNA TGTGCCAGCAGCCAAGATTTGTGGGGCACCGGAACCTACGAGCAGTACTTC. Translating gives CASSQDLWGTGTYEQYF.

This clonotype showed up just a few times. This sequence joins TRBV20-1 and TRBJ1-2, with 9 bases that match TRBD1. Germline assignment: CDR1 DFQATT and CDR2 SNEGSKA (reference sequence). J was trimmed by 8 bases and V by 6 bases; bases with no gene match: 13. The CDR3 is made up of 14 amino acids. The CDR3 loop reads CSAVPAGQGWGYTF. CDR3 nucleotides: TGCAGTGCGGTCCCAGCGGGACAGGGCTGGGGCTACACCTTC.

This chain links TRBV12-3 or TRBV12-4 with TRBJ2-3, with 10 positions matching TRBD2. The CDR3 loop spans 15 amino acids. With V trimmed by 6 bases and J by 9 bases, 12 bases remained unmatched. The CDR3 spells CASSHTGLADRTQYF. For the CDR3, the DNA is TGTGCCAGCAGCCATACTGGACTAGCGGACAGGACGCAGTATTTT.

This clonotype has a handful of counts. The genes are TRBV20-1 and TRBJ1-1; the D gene is possibly TRBD1 (5 bases). CDR1 DFQATT and CDR2 SNEGSKA come from the germline V gene (reference sequence). V lost 5 bases, J lost 3 bases, and 16 bases lay in between. CDR3 length: 14 residues. The CDR3 is CSAEDPGTYTEAFF. Here the CDR3 DNA reads TGCAGTGCTGAGGACCCAGGGACTTACACTGAAGCTTTCTTT.

This clonotype occurred a few times. The chain uses TRBV5-1 and TRBJ2-1, with D perhaps TRBD2 (5 bases). The V end was cut by 4 bases, the J end by 7 bases, with 15 bases between. Germline V CDR1 and CDR2: SGHRS, YFSETQ. This CDR3 comprises 14 residues. The CDR3 is CASSPALGENEQFF. Here the CDR3 DNA reads TGCGCCAGCAGCCCCGCCCTCGGGGAAAATGAGCAGTTCTTC.

The chain links TRBV7-2 to TRBJ1-5; 9 nucleotides agree with TRBD1. Germline lookup yields CDR1 SGHTA and CDR2 FQGNSA. CDR3 length: 13 amino acids. Unmatched junction bases numbered 2, after V lost 4 bases and J lost 7 bases. The CDR3 sequence is CASSYTGGQPQHF. The CDR3 nucleotides are TGTGCCAGCAGCTACACAGGGGGCCAGCCCCAGCATTTT.

This clonotype was recorded a few times. V is TRBV7-9 and J is TRBJ2-4; 8 bases are shared with TRBD1. This CDR3 has 14 amino acids. J gave up 7 bases and V 5 bases, and 7 bases lay outside the gene matches. CDR1 and CDR2 (germline): SEHNR, FQNEAQ (reference sequence). CDR3 DNA sequence: TGTGCCAGCAGCCTTGACAGGGGAGGTAACATTCAGTACTTC. It specifies CASSLDRGGNIQYF.

This clonotype was detected only once. CDR3 amino acids: CASSLLSASGNTIYF. The DNA of the CDR3 is TGTGCCAGCAGCTTGTTAAGCGCCTCTGGAAACACCATATATTTT. The chain is built from TRBV5-8 and TRBJ1-3; no clear D. This CDR3 is built from 15 residues. Germline CDR1 reads SGHTS; CDR2 reads YDEGEE. V was trimmed by 1 base and J by 0 bases, leaving 8 bases between them.

This clonotype was counted between two and nine times. The chain employs TRBV5-1 and TRBJ1-4; D may be TRBD1 (6 bases). Germline V gives CDR1 SGHRS, CDR2 YFSETQ. This CDR3 contains 15 residues. The ends were cut back, 2 bases at V and 7 bases at J, with 15 bases in the middle. The CDR3 region has the DNA TGCGCCAGCAGCTTACAGGGAAGAGAGGGTGAAAAACTGTTTTTT. It specifies CASSLQGREGEKLFF.

The chain joins TRBV19 to TRBJ1-1; D is unclear. The length of the CDR3 is 17 residues. Germline V lookup: CDR1 LNHDA, CDR2 SQIVND (reference sequence). V lost 3 bases and J 1 base, leaving 18 bases between the germline ends. The CDR3 sequence: CASSIYHLIRSNTEAFF. The CDR3 nucleotides are TGTGCCAGTAGTATTTATCACCTAATACGATCGAACACTGAAGCTTTCTTT.

This CDR3 is CASRYPLGYTF. CDR3 coding DNA: TGTGCCAGCCGTTATCCTCTCGGCTACACCTTC. The chain has TRBV27 and TRBJ1-2; no clear D gene. Germline CDR1 is MNHEY and CDR2 is SMNVEV (reference sequence). Deletions cut 8 bases from V and 8 bases from J, with 12 bases between. CDR3 length: 11 residues.

The chain combines TRBV18 with TRBJ1-4, with D unclear. The CDR3 runs 14 residues. Trimming removed 0 bases at V and 8 bases at J, with 10 bases between. Germline lookup yields CDR1 KGHSH and CDR2 LQKENI. The CDR3 nucleotides are TGTGCCAGCTCACCACCGAGACACCGGGAAAAACTGTTTTTT. Amino acids: CASSPPRHREKLFF.

This clonotype was detected ten times or more. The chain is built from TRBV12-3 or TRBV12-4 and TRBJ2-3; D not certain. The CDR3 is made up of 12 amino acids. V shed 5 bases and J shed 4 bases, with 7 bases lying between them. The CDR3 sequence: CASSPDPDTQYF. The CDR3 bases are TGTGCCAGCAGTCCCGACCCAGATACGCAGTATTTT.

The V gene is TRBV20-1, the J gene TRBJ1-2; TRBD1 agrees at 8 bases. Trimming took 0 bases from V and 0 from J; bases not matched to a gene: 0. Germline V gives CDR1 DFQATT, CDR2 SNEGSKA (reference sequence). The CDR3 sequence is 14 residues long. In DNA, the CDR3 is TGCAGTGCTAGAGAACAGGGGGCTAACTATGGCTACACCTTC. Amino acid sequence: CSAREQGANYGYTF.

This clonotype was detected a few times. V gene TRBV7-3 combines with J gene TRBJ2-7, with 9 bases lining up with TRBD1. CDR3 size: 14 residues. Trimming at V came to 5 bases and at J to 7 bases, leaving 9 bases not matched to a gene. Germline V gene sequence: CDR1 SGHTA, CDR2 FQGTGA. The CDR3 spells CASSARGQGGEQYF. CDR3 coding DNA: TGTGCCAGCAGCGCAAGGGGACAGGGTGGAGAGCAGTACTTC. Based on the CDR3 plus reference TRBV7-3 and TRBJ2-7, the full variable domain is GAGVSQTPSNKVTEKGKYVELRCDPISGHTALYWYRQSLGQGPEFLIYFQGTGAADDSGLPNDRFFAVRPEGSVSTLKIQRTERGDSAVYLCASSARGQGGEQYFGPGTRLTVT.

This clonotype was seen a few times. The chain is built from TRBV29-1 and TRBJ2-5; D call uncertain. This CDR3 is 12 amino acids long. Germline V gene lookup returns CDR1 SQVTM and CDR2 ANQGSEA. V gave up 4 bases and J gave up 2 bases, with 8 bases separating them. The CDR3 region has the DNA TGCAGCGTTGGAGTGGGACAAGAGACCCAGTACTTC. Translation gives CSVGVGQETQYF.

The chain has TRBV24-1 and TRBJ2-1; TRBD1 aligns across 7 bases. The germline CDR1 and CDR2 sequences are KGHDR and SFDVKD. The CDR3 totals 16 residues. Unmatched junction bases numbered 5, after V lost 2 bases and J lost 2 bases. The CDR3 region is CATSDYNRGAYNEQFF. CDR3 in DNA: TGTGCCACCAGTGATTACAACAGGGGAGCCTACAATGAGCAGTTCTTC.

The rearrangement joins TRBV6-2 or TRBV6-3 to TRBJ1-5; 7 bases align to TRBD1. This CDR3 is 17 amino acids long. Losses at the gene ends were 0 bases for V and 2 bases for J; bases not matched to a gene: 7. Germline V lookup: CDR1 MNHEY, CDR2 SVGEGT. CDR3 sequence (DNA): TGTGCCAGCAGTTACTCCACAGGGGTTCTTGGCAATCAGCCCCAGCATTTT. Its protein product is CASSYSTGVLGNQPQHF.

This clonotype was detected only a few times. The chain carries TRBV4-1 and TRBJ1-4; the D gene is possibly TRBD1 (5 bases). CDR1 and CDR2 (germline): MGHRA, YSYEKL. V was pared by 3 bases and J by 7 bases, with 15 bases between. This CDR3 contains 15 residues. For the CDR3, the DNA is TGCGCCAGCAGCCAGGGGGAGGTGAATTCTGAAAAACTGTTTTTT. Translated: CASSQGEVNSEKLFF.